The clone carrying this TCR beta chain turned up a few times. Its antigen is still unknown. A minimum of 7 million PBMCs was isolated per sample. This record comes from a study of blood T cells in healthy people across ages. Study-level findings and limits: Per-million-T-cell TCR beta diversity fell roughly linearly with age. The long-lived group displayed more naive CD4+ cells, plus higher diversity, than the aged donors did.

The CDR3 consists of 16 residues. Germline-derived CDR1 and CDR2 are MNHEY and SMNVEV (reference sequence). V shed 5 bases and J shed 2 bases, with 16 bases lying between them. PCR was performed a second time for about 6 to 12 cycles using a sample-barcoded 5' primer and a J-beta primer mix. Each CDR3 protein gets one entry after TCRdb re-called the 5' RACE reads with MiXCR. Of approximately 350,000 distinct CDR3 sequences listed, 52% were seen once; the top ten hold 45% to 55%. The receptor's source is a man in his 60s in good health. The chain uses TRBV27 and TRBJ2-1; a possible D gene is TRBD1 (5 bases). The source material was blood. In DNA form, the CDR3 reads TGTGCCAGCAGTCCCTCTTCTGGGGCCGCCTACAATGAGCAGTTCTTC. This codes for CASSPSSGAAYNEQFF.